A single TCR beta chain is shown here with its context. Its cognate antigen is unknown. This specimen belongs to a study of cytomegalovirus exposure and HLA in healthy donors. General study findings and limits: With high specificity and sensitivity, the classifier reportedly diagnosed cytomegalovirus status. The study listed approximately 160 cytomegalovirus-associated TCR beta chains. Specificity for CMV antigens was confirmed in vitro for a few of the CMV-associated chains.

Among the roughly 120 subjects of the validation cohort, separate from the roughly 670-subject first cohort, were the donors. This CDR3 region has 16 residues. V gave up 1 base and J gave up 3 bases; unmatched junction bases: 4. The V gene's germline CDR1 is PRHDT and CDR2 FYEKMQ (reference sequence). Method: immunoSEQ multiplex PCR; TCRdb's copy keeps in-frame clones and lacks some. Seen here are about 330,000 clones, around 90% observed once, and the top ten hold about 1%. J is TRBJ1-2 and V is TRBV13; 11 bases are a match to TRBD1. The TCR comes from a woman under 40 in good health and CMV-seropositive. Sequences were obtained from PBMCs. CDR3 DNA: TGTGCCAGCAGCTTAGTTTGGGGACAGGGGGACTATGGCTACACCTTC. It encodes CASSLVWGQGDYGYTF.